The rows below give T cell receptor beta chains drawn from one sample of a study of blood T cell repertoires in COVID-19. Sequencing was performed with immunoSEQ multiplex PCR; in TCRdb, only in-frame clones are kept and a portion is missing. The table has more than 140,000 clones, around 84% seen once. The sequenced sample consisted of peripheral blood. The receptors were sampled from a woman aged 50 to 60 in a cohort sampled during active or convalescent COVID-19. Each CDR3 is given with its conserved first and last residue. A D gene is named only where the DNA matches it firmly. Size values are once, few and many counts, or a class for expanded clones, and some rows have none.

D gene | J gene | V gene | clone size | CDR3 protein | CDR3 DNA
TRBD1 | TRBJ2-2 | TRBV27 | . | CASSLGTGTSGELFF | TGTGCCAGCAGTTTAGGGACAGGGACTTCCGGGGAGCTGTTTTTT
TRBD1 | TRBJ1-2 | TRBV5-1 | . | CASSVGTGGRYGYTF | TGCGCCAGCAGCGTCGGGACAGGGGGAAGGTACGGCTACACCTTC
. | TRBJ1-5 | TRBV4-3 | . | CASSQEIGSQPQHF | TGCGCCAGCAGCCAAGAAATCGGTTCGCAGCCCCAGCATTTT
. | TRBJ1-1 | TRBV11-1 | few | CASSLAPRHNTEAFF | TGTGCCAGCAGCTTAGCGCCCAGACACAACACTGAAGCTTTCTTT
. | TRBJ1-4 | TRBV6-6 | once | CASSYGSLGDEKLFF | TGTGCCAGCAGTTACGGAAGTTTGGGAGATGAAAAACTGTTTTTT
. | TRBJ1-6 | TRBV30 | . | CAWSVRGRSFPYNSPLHF | TGTGCCTGGAGTGTACGGGGGAGGTCCTTCCCTTATAATTCACCCCTCCACTTT
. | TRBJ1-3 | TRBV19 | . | CASSTGSGNTIYF | TGTGCCAGTAGTACAGGCTCTGGAAACACCATATATTTT
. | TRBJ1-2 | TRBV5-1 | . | CASSSTGPNGYTF | TGCGCCAGCAGCTCTACAGGCCCCAATGGCTACACCTTC
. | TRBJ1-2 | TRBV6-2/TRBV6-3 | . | CASSYDSAGRVYGYTF | TGTGCCAGCAGTTACGACTCCGCGGGCAGAGTCTATGGCTACACCTTC
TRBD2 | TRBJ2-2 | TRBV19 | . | CASRRGGNGELFF | TGTGCCAGTAGGCGGGGGGGCAACGGGGAGCTGTTTTTT